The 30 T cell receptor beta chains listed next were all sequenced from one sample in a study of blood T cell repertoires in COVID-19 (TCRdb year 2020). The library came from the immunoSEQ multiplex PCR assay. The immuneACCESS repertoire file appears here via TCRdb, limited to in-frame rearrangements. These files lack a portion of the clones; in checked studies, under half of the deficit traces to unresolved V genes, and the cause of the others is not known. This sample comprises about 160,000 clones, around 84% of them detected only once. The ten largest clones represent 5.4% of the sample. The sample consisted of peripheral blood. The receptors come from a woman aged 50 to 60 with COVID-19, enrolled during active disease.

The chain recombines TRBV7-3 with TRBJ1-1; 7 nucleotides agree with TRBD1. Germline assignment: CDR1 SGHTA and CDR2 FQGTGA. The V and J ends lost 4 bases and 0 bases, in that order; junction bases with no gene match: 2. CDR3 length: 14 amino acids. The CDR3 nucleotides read TGTGCCAGCAGCTCGACAGGGCTGAACACTGAAGCTTTCTTT. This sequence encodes CASSSTGLNTEAFF. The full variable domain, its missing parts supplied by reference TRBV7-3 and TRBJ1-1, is GAGVSQTPSNKVTEKGKYVELRCDPISGHTALYWYRQSLGQGPEFLIYFQGTGAADDSGLPNDRFFAVRPEGSVSTLKIQRTERGDSAVYLCASSSTGLNTEAFFGQGTRLTVV.

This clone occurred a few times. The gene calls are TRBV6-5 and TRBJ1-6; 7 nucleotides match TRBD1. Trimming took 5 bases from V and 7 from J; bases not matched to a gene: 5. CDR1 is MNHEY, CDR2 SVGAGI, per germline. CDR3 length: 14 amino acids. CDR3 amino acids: CASSRTGQNSPLHF. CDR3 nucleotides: TGTGCCAGCAGTAGGACAGGCCAGAATTCACCCCTCCACTTT.

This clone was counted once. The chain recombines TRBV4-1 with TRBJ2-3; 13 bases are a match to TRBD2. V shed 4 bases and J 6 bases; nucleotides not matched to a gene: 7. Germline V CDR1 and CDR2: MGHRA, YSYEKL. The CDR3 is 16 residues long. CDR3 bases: TGCGCCAGCAGCCCTCTACTAGCGGGGGGGCTCGATACGCAGTATTTT. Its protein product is CASSPLLAGGLDTQYF.

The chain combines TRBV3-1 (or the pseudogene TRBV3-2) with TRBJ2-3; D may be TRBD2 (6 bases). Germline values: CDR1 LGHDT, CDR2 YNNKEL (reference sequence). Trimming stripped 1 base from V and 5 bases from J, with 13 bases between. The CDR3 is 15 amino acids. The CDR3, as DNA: TGTGCCAGCAGCCAAGTGAGCGTCGGGGGAGATACGCAGTATTTT. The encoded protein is CASSQVSVGGDTQYF.

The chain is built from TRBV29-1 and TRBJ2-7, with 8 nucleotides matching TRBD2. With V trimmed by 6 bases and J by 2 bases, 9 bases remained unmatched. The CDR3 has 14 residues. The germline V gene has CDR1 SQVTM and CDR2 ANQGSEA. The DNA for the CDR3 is TGCAGCGTCCAGACCGGGACTAGGCCCTACGAGCAGTACTTC. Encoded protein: CSVQTGTRPYEQYF.

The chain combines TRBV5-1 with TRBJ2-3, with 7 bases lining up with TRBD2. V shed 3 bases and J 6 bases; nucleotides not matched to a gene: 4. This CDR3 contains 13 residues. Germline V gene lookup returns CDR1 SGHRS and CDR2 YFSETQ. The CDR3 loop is CASSSLGGDTQYF. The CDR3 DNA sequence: TGCGCCAGCAGCTCCCTCGGGGGGGATACGCAGTATTTT.

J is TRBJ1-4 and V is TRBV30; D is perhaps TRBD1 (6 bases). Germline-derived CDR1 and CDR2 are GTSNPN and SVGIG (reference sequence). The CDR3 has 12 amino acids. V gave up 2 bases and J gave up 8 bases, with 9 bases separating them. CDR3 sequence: CAWSLQGEKLFF. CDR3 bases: TGTGCCTGGAGTTTGCAGGGGGAAAAACTGTTTTTT.

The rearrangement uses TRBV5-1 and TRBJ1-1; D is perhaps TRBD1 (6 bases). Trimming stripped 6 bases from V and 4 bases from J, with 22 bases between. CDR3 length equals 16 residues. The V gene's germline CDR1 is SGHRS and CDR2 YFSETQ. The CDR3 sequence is CASKAPEGGHGTEAFF. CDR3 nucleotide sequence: TGCGCCAGCAAAGCCCCTGAGGGGGGGCATGGCACTGAAGCTTTCTTT.

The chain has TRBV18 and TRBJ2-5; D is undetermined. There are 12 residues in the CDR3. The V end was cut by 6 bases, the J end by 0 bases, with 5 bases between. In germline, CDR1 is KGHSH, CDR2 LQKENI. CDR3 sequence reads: CASSLYQETQYF. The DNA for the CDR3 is TGTGCCAGCTCCCTGTACCAAGAGACCCAGTACTTC.

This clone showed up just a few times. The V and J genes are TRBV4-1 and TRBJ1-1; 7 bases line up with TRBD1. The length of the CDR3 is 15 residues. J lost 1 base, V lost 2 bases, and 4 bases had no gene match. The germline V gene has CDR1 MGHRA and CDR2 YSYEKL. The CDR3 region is CASSQIGGENTEAFF. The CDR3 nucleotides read TGCGCCAGCAGCCAAATAGGGGGCGAGAACACTGAAGCTTTCTTT.

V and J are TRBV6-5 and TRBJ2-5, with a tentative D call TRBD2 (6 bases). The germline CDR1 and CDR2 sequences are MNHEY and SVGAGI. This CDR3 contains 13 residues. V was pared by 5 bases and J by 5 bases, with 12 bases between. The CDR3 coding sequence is TGTGCCAGCAGTAAACCGGGAGCGGAGACCCAGTACTTC. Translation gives CASSKPGAETQYF.

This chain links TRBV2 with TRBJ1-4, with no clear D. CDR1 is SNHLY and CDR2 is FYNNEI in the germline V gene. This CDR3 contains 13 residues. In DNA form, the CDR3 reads TGTGCTTGGAGGGTCGGAACTAATGAAAAACTGTTTTTT. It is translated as CAWRVGTNEKLFF.

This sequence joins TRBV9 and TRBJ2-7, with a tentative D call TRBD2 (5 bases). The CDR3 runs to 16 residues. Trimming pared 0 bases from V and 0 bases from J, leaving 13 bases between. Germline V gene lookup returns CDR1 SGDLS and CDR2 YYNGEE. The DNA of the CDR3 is TGTGCCAGCAGCGTAGGACGAGCGGAGCTCTCCTACGAGCAGTACTTC. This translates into CASSVGRAELSYEQYF.

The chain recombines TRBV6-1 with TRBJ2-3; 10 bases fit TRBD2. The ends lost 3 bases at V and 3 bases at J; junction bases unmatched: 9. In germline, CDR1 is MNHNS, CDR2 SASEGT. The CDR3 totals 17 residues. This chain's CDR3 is CASSEYERGGPTDTQYF. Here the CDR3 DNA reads TGTGCCAGCAGTGAGTACGAGCGGGGGGGCCCAACAGATACGCAGTATTTT.

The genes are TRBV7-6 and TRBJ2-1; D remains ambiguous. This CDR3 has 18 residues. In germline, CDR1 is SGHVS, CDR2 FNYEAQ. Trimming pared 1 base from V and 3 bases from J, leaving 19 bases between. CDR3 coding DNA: TGTGCCAGCAGCTTAGGTTCAATTCGGGTATCACTCTACAATGAGCAGTTCTTC. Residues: CASSLGSIRVSLYNEQFF. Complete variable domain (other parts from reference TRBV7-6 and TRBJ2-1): GAGVSQSPRYKVTKRGQDVALRCDPISGHVSLYWYRQALGQGPEFLTYFNYEAQQDKSGLPNDRFSAERPEGSISTLTIQRTEQRDSAMYRCASSLGSIRVSLYNEQFFGPGTRLTVL.

In nucleotides, the CDR3 is TGCGCCAGCAGCCCGGGTTTGGCTAATGAAAAACTGTTTTTT. It encodes CASSPGLANEKLFF. This chain uses TRBV4-3 with TRBJ1-4; D unclear. Trimming cost V 4 bases and J 3 bases, with 9 bases left between them. The CDR3 covers 14 residues. Germline values: CDR1 LGHNA, CDR2 YSLEER.

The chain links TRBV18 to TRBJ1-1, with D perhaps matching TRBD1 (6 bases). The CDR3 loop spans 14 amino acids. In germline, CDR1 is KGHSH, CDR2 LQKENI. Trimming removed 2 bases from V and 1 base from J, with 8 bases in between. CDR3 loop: CASSPKQGNTEAFF. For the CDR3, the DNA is TGTGCCAGCTCACCAAAACAGGGGAACACTGAAGCTTTCTTT.

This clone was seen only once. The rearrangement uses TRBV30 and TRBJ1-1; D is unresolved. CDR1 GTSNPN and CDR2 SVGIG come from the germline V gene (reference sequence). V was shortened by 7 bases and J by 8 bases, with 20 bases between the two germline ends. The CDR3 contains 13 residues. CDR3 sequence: CASRGLIGNEAFF. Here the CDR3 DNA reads TGTGCCTCTCGAGGTCTTATCGGTAACGAAGCTTTCTTT.

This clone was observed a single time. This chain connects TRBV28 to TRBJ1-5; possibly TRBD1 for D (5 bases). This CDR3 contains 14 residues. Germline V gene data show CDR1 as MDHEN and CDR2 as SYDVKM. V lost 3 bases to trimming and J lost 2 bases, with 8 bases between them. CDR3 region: CASSFDSGNQPQHF. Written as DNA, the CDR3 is TGTGCCAGCAGTTTCGACAGTGGCAATCAGCCCCAGCATTTT.

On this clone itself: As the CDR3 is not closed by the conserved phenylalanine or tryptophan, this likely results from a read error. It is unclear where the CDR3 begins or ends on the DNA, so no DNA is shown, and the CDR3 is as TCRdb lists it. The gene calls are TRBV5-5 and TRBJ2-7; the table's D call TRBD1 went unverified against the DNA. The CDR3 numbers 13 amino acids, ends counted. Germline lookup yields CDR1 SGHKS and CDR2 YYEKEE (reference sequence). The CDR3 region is CASSLGPKLTVPR.

This CDR3 is CASSSTGTSPAVQYF. The CDR3 nucleotides are TGTGCCAGCAGCTCTACCGGGACTAGCCCCGCTGTTCAGTACTTC. This sequence joins TRBV11-2 and TRBJ2-4, with 9 positions matching TRBD2. The CDR3 sequence is 15 residues long. V lost 4 bases to trimming and J lost 11 bases; unmatched junction nucleotides: 12. Looked up from germline, CDR1 is SGHAT and CDR2 is FQNNGV.

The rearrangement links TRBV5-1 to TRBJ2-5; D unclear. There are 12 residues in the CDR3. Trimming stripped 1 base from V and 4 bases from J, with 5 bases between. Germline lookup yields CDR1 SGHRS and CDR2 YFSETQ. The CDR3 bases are TGCGCCAGCAGCTTGCTGCGAGAGACCCAGTACTTC. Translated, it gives CASSLLRETQYF.

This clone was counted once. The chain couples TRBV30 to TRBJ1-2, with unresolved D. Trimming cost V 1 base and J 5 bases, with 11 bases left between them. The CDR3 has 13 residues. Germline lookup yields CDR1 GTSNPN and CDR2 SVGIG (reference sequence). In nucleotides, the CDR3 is TGTGCCTGGAGTGCGGCAGGCACGTATGGCTACACCTTC. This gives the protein CAWSAAGTYGYTF.

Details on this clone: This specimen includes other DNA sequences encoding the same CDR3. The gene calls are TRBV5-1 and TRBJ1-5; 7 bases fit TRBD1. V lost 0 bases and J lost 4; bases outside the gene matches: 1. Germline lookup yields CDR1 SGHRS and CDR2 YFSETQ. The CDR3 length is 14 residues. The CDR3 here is CASSLGDRNQPQHF. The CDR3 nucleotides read TGCGCCAGCAGCTTGGGGGACAGAAATCAGCCCCAGCATTTT. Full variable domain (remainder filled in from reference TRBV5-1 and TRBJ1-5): KAGVTQTPRYLIKTRGQQVTLSCSPISGHRSVSWYQQTPGQGLQFLFEYFSETQRNKGNFPGRFSGRQFSNSRSEMNVSTLELGDSALYLCASSLGDRNQPQHFGDGTRLSIL.

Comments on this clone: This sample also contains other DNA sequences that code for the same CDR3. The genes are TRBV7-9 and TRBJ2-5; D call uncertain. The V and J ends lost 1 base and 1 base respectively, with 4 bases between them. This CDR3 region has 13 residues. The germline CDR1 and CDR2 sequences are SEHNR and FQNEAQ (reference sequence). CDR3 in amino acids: CASSLDTQETQYF. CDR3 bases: TGTGCCAGCAGCTTAGACACCCAAGAGACCCAGTACTTC.

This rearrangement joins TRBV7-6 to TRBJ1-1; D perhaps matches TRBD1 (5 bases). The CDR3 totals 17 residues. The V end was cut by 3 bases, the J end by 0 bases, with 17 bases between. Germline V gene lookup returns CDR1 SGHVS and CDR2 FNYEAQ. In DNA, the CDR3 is TGTGCCAGCAGCTTTCTGGCAGGGCGAACCATGAACACTGAAGCTTTCTTT. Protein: CASSFLAGRTMNTEAFF.

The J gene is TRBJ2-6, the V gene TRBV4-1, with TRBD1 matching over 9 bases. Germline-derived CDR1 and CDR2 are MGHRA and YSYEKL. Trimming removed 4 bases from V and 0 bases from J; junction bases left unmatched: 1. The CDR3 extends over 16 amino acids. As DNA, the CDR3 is TGCGCCAGCAGCCCGGGACAGGGCTCTGGGGCCAACGTCCTGACTTTC. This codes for CASSPGQGSGANVLTF.

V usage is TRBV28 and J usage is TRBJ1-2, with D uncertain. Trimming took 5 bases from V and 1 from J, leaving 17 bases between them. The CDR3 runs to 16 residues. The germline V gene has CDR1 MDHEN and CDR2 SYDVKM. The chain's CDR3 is CASSPPQSAGNYGYTF. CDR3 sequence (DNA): TGTGCCAGCAGTCCCCCTCAATCTGCGGGTAACTATGGCTACACCTTC.

For the CDR3, the DNA is TGTGCCAGCAGCCCGGACAGGGGGAGTGAAAAACTGTTTTTT. As protein: CASSPDRGSEKLFF. The V and J genes are TRBV5-4 and TRBJ1-4; 10 bases match TRBD1. V lost 4 bases and J lost 7; bases outside the gene matches: 4. This CDR3 is 14 amino acids long. The germline V gene encodes CDR1 SGHNT and CDR2 YYREEE (reference sequence).

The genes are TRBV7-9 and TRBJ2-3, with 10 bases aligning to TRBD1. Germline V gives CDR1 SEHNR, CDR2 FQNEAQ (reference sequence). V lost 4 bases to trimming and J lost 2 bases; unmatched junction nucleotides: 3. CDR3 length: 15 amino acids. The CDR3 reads CASSSGTGDTDTQYF. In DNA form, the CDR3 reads TGTGCCAGCAGCTCCGGGACAGGGGACACAGATACGCAGTATTTT.